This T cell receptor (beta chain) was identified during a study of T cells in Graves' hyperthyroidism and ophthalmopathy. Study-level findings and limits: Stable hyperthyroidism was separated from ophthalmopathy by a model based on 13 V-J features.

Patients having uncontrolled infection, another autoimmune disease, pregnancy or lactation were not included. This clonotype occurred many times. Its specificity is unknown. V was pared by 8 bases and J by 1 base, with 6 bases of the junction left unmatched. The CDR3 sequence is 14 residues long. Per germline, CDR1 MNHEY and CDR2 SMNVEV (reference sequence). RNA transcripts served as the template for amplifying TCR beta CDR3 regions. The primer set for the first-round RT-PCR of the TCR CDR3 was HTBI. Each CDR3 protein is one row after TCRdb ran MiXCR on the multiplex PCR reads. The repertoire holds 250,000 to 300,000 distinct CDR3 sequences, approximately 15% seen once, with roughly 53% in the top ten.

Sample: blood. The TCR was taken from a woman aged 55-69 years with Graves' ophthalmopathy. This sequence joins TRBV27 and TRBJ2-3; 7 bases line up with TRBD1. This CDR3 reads CASGQGVRTDTQYF. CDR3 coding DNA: TGTGCCAGCGGCCAGGGGGTCCGCACAGATACGCAGTATTTT.